The 19 T cell receptor beta chains below were found in one sample sequenced in a study of cytomegalovirus exposure and HLA in healthy donors (dated by TCRdb to 2015 to 2018). Libraries came from the immunoSEQ multiplex PCR assay. Here the immuneACCESS table is served through TCRdb, limited to in-frame sequences with V and J called. Missing clones are a known gap in these copies; in checked studies unresolved V genes cover under half, and the rest lacks a known reason. In all, the sample holds about 120,000 clones, and roughly 88% of those were seen once. Clones ranked in the top ten supply around 6% of the sample. The sequenced sample was PBMCs. The receptors were gathered from a woman aged 18-35 years in good health and CMV-seropositive.

V and J are TRBV4-1 and TRBJ2-3, with TRBD2 as a possible D gene (7 bases). Trimming removed 0 bases from V and 4 bases from J, with 11 bases in between. Per the germline V gene, CDR1 is MGHRA and CDR2 is YSYEKL. This CDR3 has 15 residues. This chain's CDR3 is CASSQDRGGADTQYF. DNA of the CDR3: TGCGCCAGCAGCCAAGATAGGGGGGGGGCAGATACGCAGTATTTT.

V gene TRBV11-2 combines with J gene TRBJ2-1; a possible D gene is TRBD2 (5 bases). With 7 bases removed from V and 1 base from J, the gap between germline ends came to 11 bases. This CDR3 comprises 14 residues. CDR1 and CDR2 from the germline V gene are SGHAT and FQNNGV. The CDR3 DNA sequence: TGTGCCAGCATAAAGGACTGGTCCTACAATGAGCAGTTCTTC. It codes for CASIKDWSYNEQFF.

This chain connects TRBV6-1 to TRBJ2-7; possibly TRBD1 for D (5 bases). V dropped 8 bases and J dropped 2 bases, with 13 bases sitting between them. The CDR3 runs to 13 residues. Germline loops: CDR1 MNHNS, CDR2 SASEGT. The CDR3 reads CASGPGFPYEQYF. The CDR3 DNA is TGTGCCAGCGGTCCAGGGTTTCCCTACGAGCAGTACTTC.

This chain links TRBV7-3 with TRBJ1-2; tentatively, D is TRBD1 (6 bases). Deletions cut 0 bases from V and 7 bases from J, with 15 bases between. CDR1 and CDR2 from the germline V gene are SGHTA and FQGTGA. The length of the CDR3 is 15 residues. CDR3 in DNA: TGTGCCAGCAGCTTAACCGGGGGGGGGCTTGCTGGCTACACCTTC. This encodes CASSLTGGGLAGYTF.

V is TRBV11-1 and J is TRBJ1-4; no clear D gene. From germline, CDR1 is SGHAT and CDR2 FQDESV (reference sequence). This CDR3 is 17 amino acids long. V was clipped by 2 bases and J by 0 bases, with 13 bases between them. DNA for the CDR3: TGTGCCAGCAGCTTATCGGCGGGCTCGGCAACTAATGAAAAACTGTTTTTT. Its translation is CASSLSAGSATNEKLFF.

The V and J genes are TRBV4-2 and TRBJ1-1; 9 bases agree with TRBD1. CDR1 and CDR2 (germline): LGHNA, YNFKEQ. The CDR3 extends over 14 amino acids. The junction had 9 bases not matched to a gene; V was cut back by 1 base and J by 12 bases. DNA for the CDR3: TGTGCCAGCAGCCAAGGTGTAGGACAGGGGTTGCCTTTCTTT. This sequence encodes CASSQGVGQGLPFF.

This clone was seen more than once but under ten times. The chain has TRBV30 and TRBJ1-5; 8 positions agree with TRBD1. CDR1 is GTSNPN, CDR2 SVGIG, per germline (reference sequence). This CDR3 contains 14 residues. The trim removed 1 base at V and 3 bases at J, leaving 2 bases unmatched. The CDR3 loop is CAWSGTGPNQPQHF. The CDR3, as DNA: TGTGCCTGGAGTGGGACAGGGCCCAATCAGCCCCAGCATTTT.

This chain connects TRBV18 to TRBJ2-2, with 11 positions matching TRBD2. CDR1 KGHSH and CDR2 LQKENI come from the germline V gene. V trimming: 8 bases; J trimming: 2 bases; junction bases outside the gene matches: 4. The CDR3 runs 15 residues. The CDR3 spells CASPGTSGNTGELFF. The CDR3 nucleotides read TGTGCCAGCCCCGGGACTAGCGGCAACACCGGGGAGCTGTTTTTT.

The V call is TRBV28, the J call TRBJ1-3, with 9 bases lining up with TRBD1. With V trimmed by 2 bases and J by 0 bases, 5 bases remained unmatched. Germline loops: CDR1 MDHEN, CDR2 SYDVKM. The CDR3 sequence is 17 residues long. CDR3 sequence (DNA): TGTGCCAGCAGTTTAGGGGGGACAGGGAGCTCTGGAAACACCATATATTTT. It is translated as CASSLGGTGSSGNTIYF.

The rearrangement uses TRBV6-5 and TRBJ2-7; TRBD2 aligns across 12 bases. This CDR3 is 15 amino acids long. With 5 bases clipped from V and 3 bases from J, the junction kept 5 bases outside the gene matches. Germline assignment: CDR1 MNHEY and CDR2 SVGAGI. CDR3 bases: TGTGCCAGCAGTAGCGGGACTAGCGGGCGCTACGAGCAGTACTTC. It translates to CASSSGTSGRYEQYF.

This rearrangement joins TRBV7-9 to TRBJ1-4; D possibly corresponds to TRBD1 (6 bases). Germline assignment: CDR1 SEHNR and CDR2 FQNEAQ (reference sequence). The CDR3 spans 18 residues. V was pared by 0 bases and J by 4 bases, with 18 bases between. CDR3 amino acids: CASSLARVRGPHNEKLFF. CDR3 nucleotide sequence: TGTGCCAGCAGCTTAGCACGGGTCAGGGGCCCGCATAATGAAAAACTGTTTTTT.

The chain uses TRBV18 and TRBJ2-3; 7 bases are shared with TRBD2. V shed 5 bases, J shed 4 bases, and the junction held 3 bases outside the gene matches. The germline CDR1 and CDR2 sequences are KGHSH and LQKENI. CDR3 size: 13 residues. The CDR3 DNA reads as TGTGCCAGCTCAGCGGGAGCTTCAGATACGCAGTATTTT. The encoded protein is CASSAGASDTQYF.

The chain links TRBV6-5 to TRBJ1-1, with D possibly TRBD1 on 6 matching bases. The CDR3 covers 14 residues. Germline loops: CDR1 MNHEY, CDR2 SVGAGI. V dropped 3 bases and J dropped 4 bases, with 12 bases sitting between them. This CDR3 is CASSYRGGPTEAFF. The CDR3 DNA is TGTGCCAGCAGTTATAGGGGGGGCCCCACTGAAGCTTTCTTT.

The chain couples TRBV9 to TRBJ2-1, with D possibly TRBD2 on 5 matching bases. Trimming removed 3 bases at V and 0 bases at J, with 19 bases between. This CDR3 contains 18 residues. The germline V gene has CDR1 SGDLS and CDR2 YYNGEE. Written as DNA, the CDR3 is TGTGCCAGCAGCGCTCAACCCGAGCGGTTGAGCTCCTACAATGAGCAGTTCTTC. As protein: CASSAQPERLSSYNEQFF.

The V and J genes are TRBV9 and TRBJ1-3; no firm D call. CDR3 length: 17 residues. Germline lookup yields CDR1 SGDLS and CDR2 YYNGEE. V was clipped by 4 bases and J by 0 bases, with 17 bases between them. The CDR3 is CASSSPTLGPSGNTIYF. CDR3 DNA sequence: TGTGCCAGCAGCTCACCGACCCTGGGCCCCTCTGGAAACACCATATATTTT.

As DNA, the CDR3 is TGTGCCAGTACCGACAGGGACTATGGCTACACCTTC. The encoded protein is CASTDRDYGYTF. This rearrangement joins TRBV19 to TRBJ1-2; 7 bases are a match to TRBD1. The V segment lost 7 bases and the J segment 3 bases; nucleotides outside the gene matches: 2. The CDR3 covers 12 residues. Germline V CDR1 and CDR2: LNHDA, SQIVND (reference sequence).

The chain combines TRBV13 with TRBJ2-7; 7 positions match TRBD1. Germline CDR1 reads PRHDT; CDR2 reads FYEKMQ (reference sequence). The junction had 11 bases not matched to a gene; V was cut back by 5 bases and J by 7 bases. The CDR3 length is 14 residues. The DNA for the CDR3 is TGTGCCAGCAGCCCTTCAGGGGGAGTATGGGAGCAGTACTTC. As protein: CASSPSGGVWEQYF.

This clone was found a few times. The chain joins TRBV7-9 to TRBJ1-1; the D is unclear. CDR1 is SEHNR, CDR2 FQNEAQ, per germline (reference sequence). Trimming took 6 bases from V and 3 from J, leaving 14 bases between them. The CDR3 is 14 residues long. The chain's CDR3 is CASSRTQRDTEAFF. CDR3 sequence (DNA): TGTGCCAGCAGTCGTACCCAAAGAGACACTGAAGCTTTCTTT.

The J gene is TRBJ1-5, the V gene TRBV5-6; 9 bases align to TRBD1. The germline gives CDR1 SGHDT, CDR2 YYEEEE. The CDR3 loop spans 14 amino acids. With V trimmed by 5 bases and J by 7 bases, 7 bases remained unmatched. CDR3 nucleotide sequence: TGTGCCAGCAGAAAAGGACAGGGGAGCCAGCCCCAGCATTTT. This codes for CASRKGQGSQPQHF. Combining the CDR3 with reference TRBV5-6 and TRBJ1-5 gives the whole variable domain DAGVTQSPTHLIKTRGQQVTLRCSPKSGHDTVSWYQQALGQGPQFIFQYYEEEERQRGNFPDRFSGHQFPNYSSELNVNALLLGDSALYLCASRKGQGSQPQHFGDGTRLSIL.